The T cell receptor (beta chain) under discussion was sequenced for a study of neurological immune-mediated disorders. The CDR3 spans 15 residues. Germline loops: CDR1 SEHNR, CDR2 FQNEAQ (reference sequence). V was pared by 2 bases and J by 0 bases, with 9 bases between. This clonotype was detected many times. The time point denotes: longitudinal time-point 2. One entry per CDR3 protein results from TCRdb running MiXCR on the 5' RACE reads. This sample has 65,000 to 95,000 distinct CDR3 sequences, with approximately 6% found just once. Material for sequencing was PBMCs. The chain uses TRBV7-9 and TRBJ2-3; weak D call: TRBD1 (6 bases). The receptor comes from a woman aged 60 to 75 with multiple sclerosis. CDR3 in amino acids: CASSLLTGSTDTQYF. The CDR3 DNA follows: TGTGCCAGCAGCTTATTGACAGGAAGCACAGATACGCAGTATTTT.